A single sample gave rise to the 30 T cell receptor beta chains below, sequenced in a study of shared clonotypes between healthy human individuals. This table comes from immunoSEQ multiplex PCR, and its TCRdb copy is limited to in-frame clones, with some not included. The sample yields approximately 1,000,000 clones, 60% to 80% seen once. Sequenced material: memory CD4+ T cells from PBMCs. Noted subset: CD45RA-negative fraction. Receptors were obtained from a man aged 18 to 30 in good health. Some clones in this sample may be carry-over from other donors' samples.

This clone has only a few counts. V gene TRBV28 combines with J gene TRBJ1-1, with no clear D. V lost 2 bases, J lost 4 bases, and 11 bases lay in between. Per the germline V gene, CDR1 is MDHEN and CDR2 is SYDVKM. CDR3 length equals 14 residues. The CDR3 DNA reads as TGTGCCAGCAGTTTAGGAGGTGCCCCCACTGAAGCTTTCTTT. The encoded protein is CASSLGGAPTEAFF.

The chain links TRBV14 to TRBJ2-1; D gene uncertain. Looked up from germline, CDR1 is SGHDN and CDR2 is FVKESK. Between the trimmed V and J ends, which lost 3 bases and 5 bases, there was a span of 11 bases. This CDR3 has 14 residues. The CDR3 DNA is TGTGCCAGCAGCCACCGCCCCTTGGACAATGAGCAGTTCTTC. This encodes CASSHRPLDNEQFF.

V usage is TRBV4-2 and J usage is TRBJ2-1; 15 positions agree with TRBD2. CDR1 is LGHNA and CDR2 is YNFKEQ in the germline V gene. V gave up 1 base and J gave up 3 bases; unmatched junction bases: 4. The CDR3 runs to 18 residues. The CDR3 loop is CASSQGTSGRAGYNEQFF. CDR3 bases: TGTGCCAGCAGCCAAGGGACTAGCGGGAGGGCAGGCTACAATGAGCAGTTCTTC.

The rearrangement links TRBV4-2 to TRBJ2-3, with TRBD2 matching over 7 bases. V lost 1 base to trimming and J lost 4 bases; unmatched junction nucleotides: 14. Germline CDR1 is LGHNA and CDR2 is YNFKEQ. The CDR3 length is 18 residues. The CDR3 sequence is CASSQVGLVGGASDTQYF. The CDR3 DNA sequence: TGTGCCAGCAGCCAAGTCGGACTAGTCGGAGGGGCCTCAGATACGCAGTATTTT.

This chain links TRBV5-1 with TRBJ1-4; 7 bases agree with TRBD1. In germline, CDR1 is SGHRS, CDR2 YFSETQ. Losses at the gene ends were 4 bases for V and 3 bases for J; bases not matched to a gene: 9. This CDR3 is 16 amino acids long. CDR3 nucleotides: TGCGCCAGCAGCCTTGAGACAGGGCTGGCTAATGAAAAACTGTTTTTT. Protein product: CASSLETGLANEKLFF.

CDR3 DNA sequence: TGCGCCAGCAGCCCCGGGACAGGGTATGGGGGCTACACCTTC. It translates to CASSPGTGYGGYTF. The chain couples TRBV5-1 to TRBJ1-2, with TRBD1 matching 9 bases. Per the germline V gene, CDR1 is SGHRS and CDR2 is YFSETQ. The CDR3 has 14 amino acids. The V gene end was trimmed by 4 bases and the J gene end by 8 bases; junction bases not matched to a gene: 9.

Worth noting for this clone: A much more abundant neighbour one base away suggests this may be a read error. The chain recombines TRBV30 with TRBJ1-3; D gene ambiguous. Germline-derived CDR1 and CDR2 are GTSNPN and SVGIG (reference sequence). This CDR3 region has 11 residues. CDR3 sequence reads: CAWSAGNAIYF. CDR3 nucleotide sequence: TGTGCCTGGAGTGCAGGAAACGCCATATATTTT.

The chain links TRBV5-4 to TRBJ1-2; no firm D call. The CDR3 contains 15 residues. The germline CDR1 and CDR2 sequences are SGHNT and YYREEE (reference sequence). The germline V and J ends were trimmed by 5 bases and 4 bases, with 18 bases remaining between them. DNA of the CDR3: TGTGCCAGCAGGGGTCGGGATGGGTTAGGCTATGGCTACACCTTC. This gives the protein CASRGRDGLGYGYTF. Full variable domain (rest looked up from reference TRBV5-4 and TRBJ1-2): ETGVTQSPTHLIKTRGQQVTLRCSSQSGHNTVSWYQQALGQGPQFIFQYYREEENGRGNFPPRFSGLQFPNYSSELNVNALELDDSALYLCASRGRDGLGYGYTFGSGTRLTVV.

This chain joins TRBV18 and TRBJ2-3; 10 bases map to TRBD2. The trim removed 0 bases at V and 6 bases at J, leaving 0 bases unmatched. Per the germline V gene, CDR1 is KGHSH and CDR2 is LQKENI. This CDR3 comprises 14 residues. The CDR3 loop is CASSPPSGRDTQYF. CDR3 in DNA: TGTGCCAGCTCACCACCTAGCGGGAGGGATACGCAGTATTTT. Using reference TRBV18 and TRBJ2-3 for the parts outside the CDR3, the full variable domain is NAGVMQNPRHLVRRRGQEARLRCSPMKGHSHVYWYRQLPEEGLKFMVYLQKENIIDESGMPKERFSAEFPKEGPSILRIQQVVRGDSAAYFCASSPPSGRDTQYFGPGTRLTVL.

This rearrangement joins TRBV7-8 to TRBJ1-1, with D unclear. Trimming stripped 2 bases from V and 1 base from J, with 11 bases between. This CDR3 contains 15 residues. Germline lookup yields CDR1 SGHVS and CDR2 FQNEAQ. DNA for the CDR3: TGTGCCAGCAGCTTAATGGGCAGCCGGAACACTGAAGCTTTCTTT. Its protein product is CASSLMGSRNTEAFF.

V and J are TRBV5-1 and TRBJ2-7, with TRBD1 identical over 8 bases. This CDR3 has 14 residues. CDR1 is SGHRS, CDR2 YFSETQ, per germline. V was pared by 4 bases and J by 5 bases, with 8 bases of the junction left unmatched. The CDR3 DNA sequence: TGCGCCAGCAGCCCCTGGACAGGGAGAAACGAGCAGTACTTC. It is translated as CASSPWTGRNEQYF.

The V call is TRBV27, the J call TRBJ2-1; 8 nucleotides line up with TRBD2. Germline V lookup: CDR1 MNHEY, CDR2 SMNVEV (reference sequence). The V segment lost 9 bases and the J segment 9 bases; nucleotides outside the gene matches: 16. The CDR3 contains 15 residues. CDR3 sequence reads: CASRNLAGRIAEQFF. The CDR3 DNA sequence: TGTGCCAGTAGGAACTTAGCGGGGCGGATCGCTGAGCAGTTCTTC.

This chain's CDR3 is CASSSGTPNTEAFF. CDR3 sequence (DNA): TGCGCCAGCAGCTCCGGGACACCCAACACTGAAGCTTTCTTT. The chain carries TRBV5-1 and TRBJ1-1; tentatively, D is TRBD1 (6 bases). CDR3 length equals 14 residues. The V end was cut by 3 bases, the J end by 2 bases, with 11 bases between. Germline values: CDR1 SGHRS, CDR2 YFSETQ.

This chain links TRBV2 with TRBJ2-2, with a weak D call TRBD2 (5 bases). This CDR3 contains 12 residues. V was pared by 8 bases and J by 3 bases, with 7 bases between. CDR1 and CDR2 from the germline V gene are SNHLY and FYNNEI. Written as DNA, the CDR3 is TGTGCCAGCGGGCGGGACACCGGGGAGCTGTTTTTT. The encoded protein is CASGRDTGELFF.

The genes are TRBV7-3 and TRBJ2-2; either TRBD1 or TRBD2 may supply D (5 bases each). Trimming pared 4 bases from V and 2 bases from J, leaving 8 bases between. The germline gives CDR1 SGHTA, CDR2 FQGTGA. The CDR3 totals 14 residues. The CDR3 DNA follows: TGTGCCAGCAGCTGGGACCTTAACACCGGGGAGCTGTTTTTT. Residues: CASSWDLNTGELFF.

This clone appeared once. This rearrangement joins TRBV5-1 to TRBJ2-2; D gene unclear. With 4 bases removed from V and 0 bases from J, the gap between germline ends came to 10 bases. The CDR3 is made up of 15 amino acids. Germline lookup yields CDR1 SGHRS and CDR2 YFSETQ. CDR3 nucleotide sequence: TGCGCCAGCAGCCAGCACTTAACGAACACCGGGGAGCTGTTTTTT. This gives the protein CASSQHLTNTGELFF.

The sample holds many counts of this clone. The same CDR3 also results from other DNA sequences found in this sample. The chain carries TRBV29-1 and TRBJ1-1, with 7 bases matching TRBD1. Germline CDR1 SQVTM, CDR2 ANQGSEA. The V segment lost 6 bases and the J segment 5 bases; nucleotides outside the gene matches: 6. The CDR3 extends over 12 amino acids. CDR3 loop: CSVEPGGTEAFF. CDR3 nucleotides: TGCAGCGTGGAGCCAGGGGGAACTGAAGCTTTCTTT. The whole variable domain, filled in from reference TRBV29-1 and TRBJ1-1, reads SAVISQKPSRDICQRGTSLTIQCQVDSQVTMMFWYRQQPGQSLTLIATANQGSEATYESGFVIDKFPISRPNLTFSTLTVSNMSPEDSSIYLCSVEPGGTEAFFGQGTRLTVV.

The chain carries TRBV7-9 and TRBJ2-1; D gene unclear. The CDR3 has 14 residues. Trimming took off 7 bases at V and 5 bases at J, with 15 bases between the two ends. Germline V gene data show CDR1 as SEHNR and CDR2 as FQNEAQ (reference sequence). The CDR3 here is CASTKTTPHNEQFF. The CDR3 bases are TGTGCCAGCACCAAAACTACTCCTCACAATGAGCAGTTCTTC.

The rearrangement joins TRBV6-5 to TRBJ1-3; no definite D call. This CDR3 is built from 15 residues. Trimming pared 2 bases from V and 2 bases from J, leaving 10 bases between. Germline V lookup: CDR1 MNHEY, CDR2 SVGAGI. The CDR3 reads CASSYNQAAGNTIYF. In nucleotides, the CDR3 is TGTGCCAGCAGTTACAACCAGGCAGCTGGAAACACCATATATTTT.

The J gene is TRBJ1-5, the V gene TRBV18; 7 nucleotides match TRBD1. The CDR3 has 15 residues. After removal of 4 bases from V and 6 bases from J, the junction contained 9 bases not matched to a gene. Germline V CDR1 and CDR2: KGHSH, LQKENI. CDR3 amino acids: CASSQLTGEAQPQHF. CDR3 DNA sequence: TGTGCCAGCTCACAATTAACAGGGGAAGCTCAGCCCCAGCATTTT.

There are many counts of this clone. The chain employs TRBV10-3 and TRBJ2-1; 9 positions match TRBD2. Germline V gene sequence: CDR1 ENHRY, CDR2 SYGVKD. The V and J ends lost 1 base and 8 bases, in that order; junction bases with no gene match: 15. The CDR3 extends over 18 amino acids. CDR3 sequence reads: CAISEYPVSGGRADEQFF. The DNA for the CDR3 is TGTGCCATCAGTGAGTACCCAGTTTCTGGCGGGAGGGCCGATGAGCAGTTCTTC.

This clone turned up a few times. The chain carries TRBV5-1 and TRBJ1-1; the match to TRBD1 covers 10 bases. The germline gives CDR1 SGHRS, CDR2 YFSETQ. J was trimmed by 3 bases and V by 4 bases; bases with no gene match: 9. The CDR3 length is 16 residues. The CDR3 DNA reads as TGCGCCAGCAGCGGAACGACAGGGGGCGCGTACACTGAAGCTTTCTTT. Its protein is CASSGTTGGAYTEAFF.

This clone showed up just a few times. The DNA of the CDR3 is TGCAGCGTTGACGGACAGGATTCCTACGAGCAGTACTTC. It yields the protein CSVDGQDSYEQYF. The V gene is TRBV29-1, the J gene TRBJ2-7, with 7 bases identical to TRBD1. Germline trimming cut 3 bases from V and 1 base from J; bases unmatched to any gene: 3. Germline V gene sequence: CDR1 SQVTM, CDR2 ANQGSEA. The CDR3 consists of 13 residues.

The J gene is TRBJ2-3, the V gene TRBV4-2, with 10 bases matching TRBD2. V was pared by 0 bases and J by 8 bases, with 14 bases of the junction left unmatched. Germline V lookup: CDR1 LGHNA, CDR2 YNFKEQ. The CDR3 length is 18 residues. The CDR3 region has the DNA TGTGCCAGCAGCCAAGATCATTGGGAGCGGGAGGGCCGGGGTACGCAGTATTTT. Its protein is CASSQDHWEREGRGTQYF.

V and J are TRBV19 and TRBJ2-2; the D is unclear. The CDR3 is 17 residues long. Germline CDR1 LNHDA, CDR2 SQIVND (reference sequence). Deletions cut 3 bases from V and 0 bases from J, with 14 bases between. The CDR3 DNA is TGTGCCAGTAGTATCGAACGAAGGGCAGCGAACACCGGGGAGCTGTTTTTT. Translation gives CASSIERRAANTGELFF. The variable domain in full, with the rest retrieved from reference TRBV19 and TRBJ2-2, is DGGITQSPKYLFRKEGQNVTLSCEQNLNHDAMYWYRQDPGQGLRLIYYSQIVNDFQKGDIAEGYSVSREKKESFPLTVTSAQKNPTAFYLCASSIERRAANTGELFFGEGSRLTVL.

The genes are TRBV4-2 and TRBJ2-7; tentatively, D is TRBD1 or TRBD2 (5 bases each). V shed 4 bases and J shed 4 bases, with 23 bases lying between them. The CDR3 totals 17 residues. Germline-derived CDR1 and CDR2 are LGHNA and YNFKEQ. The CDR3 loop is CASSPQLITRESYEQYF. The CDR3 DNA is TGTGCCAGCAGCCCTCAATTGATCACCAGGGAGAGTTACGAGCAGTACTTC.

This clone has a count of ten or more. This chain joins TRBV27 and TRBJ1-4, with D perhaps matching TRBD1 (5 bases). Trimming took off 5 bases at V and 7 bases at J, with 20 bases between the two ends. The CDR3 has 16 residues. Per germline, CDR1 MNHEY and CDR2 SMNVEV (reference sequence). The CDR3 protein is CASSHLRASRGEKLFF. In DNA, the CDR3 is TGTGCCAGCAGTCACCTCAGGGCTTCGAGAGGTGAAAAACTGTTTTTT.

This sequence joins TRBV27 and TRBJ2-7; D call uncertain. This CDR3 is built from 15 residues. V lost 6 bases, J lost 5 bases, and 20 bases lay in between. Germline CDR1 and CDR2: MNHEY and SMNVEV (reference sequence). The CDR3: CASSLGSARADEQYF. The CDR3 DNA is TGTGCCAGCAGCTTAGGTTCGGCTAGGGCGGACGAGCAGTACTTC.

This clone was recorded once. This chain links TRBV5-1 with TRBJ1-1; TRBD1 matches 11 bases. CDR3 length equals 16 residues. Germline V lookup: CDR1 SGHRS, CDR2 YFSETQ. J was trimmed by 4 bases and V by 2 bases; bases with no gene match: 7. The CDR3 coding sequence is TGCGCCAGCAGCTTTGAAATCGGACAGGGGGCCACTGAAGCTTTCTTT. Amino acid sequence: CASSFEIGQGATEAFF.

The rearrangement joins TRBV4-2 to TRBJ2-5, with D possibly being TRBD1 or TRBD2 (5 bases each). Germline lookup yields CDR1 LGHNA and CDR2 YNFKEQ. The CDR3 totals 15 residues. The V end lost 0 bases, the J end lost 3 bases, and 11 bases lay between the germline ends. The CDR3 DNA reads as TGTGCCAGCAGCCAAGACGGGGACCGAAAAGAGACCCAGTACTTC. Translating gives CASSQDGDRKETQYF.